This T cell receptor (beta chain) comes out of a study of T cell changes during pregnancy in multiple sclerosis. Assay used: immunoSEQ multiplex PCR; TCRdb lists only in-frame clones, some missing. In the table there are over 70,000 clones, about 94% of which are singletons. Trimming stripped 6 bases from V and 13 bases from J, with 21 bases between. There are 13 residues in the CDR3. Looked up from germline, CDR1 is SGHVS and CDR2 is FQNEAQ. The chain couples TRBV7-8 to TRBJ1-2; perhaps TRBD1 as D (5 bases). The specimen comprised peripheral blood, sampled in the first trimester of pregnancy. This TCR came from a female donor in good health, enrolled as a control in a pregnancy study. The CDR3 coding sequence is TGTGCCAGCAGTCCCGGGACTGATATCGGTCGCACCTTC. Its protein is CASSPGTDIGRTF. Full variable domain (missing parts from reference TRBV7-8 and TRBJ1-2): GAGVSQSPRYKVAKRGQDVALRCDPISGHVSLFWYQQALGQGPEFLTYFQNEAQLDKSGLPSDRFFAERPEGSVSTLKIQRTQQEDSAVYLCASSPGTDIGRTFGSGTRLTVV.